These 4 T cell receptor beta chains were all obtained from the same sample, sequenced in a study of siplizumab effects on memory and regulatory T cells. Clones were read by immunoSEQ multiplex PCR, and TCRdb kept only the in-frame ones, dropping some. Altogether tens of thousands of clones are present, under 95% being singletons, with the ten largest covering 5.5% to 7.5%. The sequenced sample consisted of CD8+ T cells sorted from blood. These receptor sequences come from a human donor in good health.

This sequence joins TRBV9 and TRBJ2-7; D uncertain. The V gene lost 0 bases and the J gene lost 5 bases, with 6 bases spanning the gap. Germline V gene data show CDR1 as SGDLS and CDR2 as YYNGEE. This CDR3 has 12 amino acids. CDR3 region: CASSVDLNEQYF. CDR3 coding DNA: TGTGCCAGCAGCGTAGATCTCAACGAGCAGTACTTC.

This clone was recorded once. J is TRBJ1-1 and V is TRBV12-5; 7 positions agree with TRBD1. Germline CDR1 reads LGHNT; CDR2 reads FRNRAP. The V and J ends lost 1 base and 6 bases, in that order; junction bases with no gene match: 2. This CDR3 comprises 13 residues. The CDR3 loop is CASGLGQGPEAFF. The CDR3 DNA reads TGTGCTAGTGGTTTGGGACAGGGTCCTGAAGCTTTCTTT.

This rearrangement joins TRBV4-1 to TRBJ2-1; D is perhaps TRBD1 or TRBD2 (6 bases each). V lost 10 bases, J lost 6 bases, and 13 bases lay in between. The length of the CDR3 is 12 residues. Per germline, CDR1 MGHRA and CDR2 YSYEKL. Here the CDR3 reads CAIRGLGNEQFF. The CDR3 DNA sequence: TGCGCCATCCGGGGGCTTGGCAATGAGCAGTTCTTC.

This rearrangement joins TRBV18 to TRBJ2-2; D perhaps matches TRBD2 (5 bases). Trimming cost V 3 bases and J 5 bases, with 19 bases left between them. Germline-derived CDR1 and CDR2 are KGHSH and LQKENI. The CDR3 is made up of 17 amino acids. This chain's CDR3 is CASSPGVSGMVTGELFF. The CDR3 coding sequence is TGTGCCAGCTCACCCGGAGTATCCGGGATGGTGACCGGGGAGCTGTTTTTT.